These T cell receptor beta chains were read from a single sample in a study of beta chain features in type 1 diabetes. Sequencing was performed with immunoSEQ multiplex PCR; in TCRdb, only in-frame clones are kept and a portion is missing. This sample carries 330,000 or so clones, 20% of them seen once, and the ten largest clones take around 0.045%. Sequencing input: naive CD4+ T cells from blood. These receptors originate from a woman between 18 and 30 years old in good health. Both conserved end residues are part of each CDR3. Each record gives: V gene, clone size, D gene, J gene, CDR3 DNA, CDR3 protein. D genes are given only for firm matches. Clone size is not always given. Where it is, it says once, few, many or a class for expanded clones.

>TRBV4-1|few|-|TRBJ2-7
TGCGCCAGCAGCCAAGAAACCCGGTCGAACTACGAGCAGTACTTC
CASSQETRSNYEQYF
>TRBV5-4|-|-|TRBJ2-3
TGTGCCAGCAGCTACGGGTGGGCAGATACGCAGTATTTT
CASSYGWADTQYF
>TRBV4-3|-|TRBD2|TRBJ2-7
TGCGCCAGCAGCCAAGGGCGGGGGGCGGTCGAGCAGTACTTC
CASSQGRGAVEQYF
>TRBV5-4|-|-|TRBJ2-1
TGTGCCAGCAGCTTGGCTCGTGAGCAGTTCTTC
CASSLAREQFF
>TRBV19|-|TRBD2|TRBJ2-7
TGTGCCAGTAGTGTAGCGGGGGGGCCCGAGCAGTACTTC
CASSVAGGPEQYF
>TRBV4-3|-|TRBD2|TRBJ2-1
TGCGCCAGCAGCCAAGAGGGAAGCGGGGGGCGAGGTGAGCAGTTCTTC
CASSQEGSGGRGEQFF
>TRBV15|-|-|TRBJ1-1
TGTGCCACCAGCGAGGCGAACACTGAAGCTTTCTTT
CATSEANTEAFF
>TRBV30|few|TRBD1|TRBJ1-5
TGTGCCTTCTCCGGGACAGGGTTTTCTCTTGGCAATCAGCCCCAGCATTTT
CAFSGTGFSLGNQPQHF
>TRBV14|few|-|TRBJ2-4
TGTGCCAGCAGCGCGGGACAGCCCCCCGGCATTCAGTACTTC
CASSAGQPPGIQYF
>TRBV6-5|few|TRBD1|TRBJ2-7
TGTGCCAGCAGGGGACAGACCTATTCCGAGCAGTACTTC
CASRGQTYSEQYF
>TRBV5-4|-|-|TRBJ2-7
TGTGCCAGCAGCTTGGACTCAGGGGACTACGAGCAGTACTTC
CASSLDSGDYEQYF
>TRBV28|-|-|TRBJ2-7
TGTGCCACCCGAATGTATAGCGGAAATACCTACGAGCAGTACTTC
CATRMYSGNTYEQYF
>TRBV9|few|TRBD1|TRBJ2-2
TGTGCCAGCAGCGTATTGGGTCAGGGGGCCGTCGGGGAGCTGTTTTTT
CASSVLGQGAVGELFF
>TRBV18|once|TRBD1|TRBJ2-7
TGTGCCAGCTCACCACTCCCGGGACAGGGGAGCAACGAGCAGTACTTC
CASSPLPGQGSNEQYF
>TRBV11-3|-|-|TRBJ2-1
TGTGCCAGCAGCTCTGACATCGGTAATGAGCAGTTCTTC
CASSSDIGNEQFF
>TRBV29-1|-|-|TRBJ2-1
TGCAGCGTTGAGAGTGAGAGAGGGCTCAATGAGCAGTTCTTC
CSVESERGLNEQFF
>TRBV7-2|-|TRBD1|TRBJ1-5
TGTGCCAGCAGCTTGGACAGGGGGATTAATCAGCCCCAGCATTTT
CASSLDRGINQPQHF
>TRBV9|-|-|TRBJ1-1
TGTGCCAGCAGCCTAGACCGAGTCCGAGGTGCTTTCTTT
CASSLDRVRGAFF
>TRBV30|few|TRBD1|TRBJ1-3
TGTGCCTGGGCGACAGGGGGCACTGGAAACACCATATATTTT
CAWATGGTGNTIYF
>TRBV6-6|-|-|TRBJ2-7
TGTGCCAGCAGAGGCGGCGGCTACGAGCAGTACTTC
CASRGGGYEQYF
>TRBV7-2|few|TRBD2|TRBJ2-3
TGTGCCAGCAGCTTTTCTAGCGGGGGCACAGATACGCAGTATTTT
CASSFSSGGTDTQYF
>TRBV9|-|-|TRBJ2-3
TGTGCCAGCAGCGCCGCCCCAGGCTACACAGATACGCAGTATTTT
CASSAAPGYTDTQYF
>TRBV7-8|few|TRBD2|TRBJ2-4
TGTGCCAGCAGCTTAGCGCGGACTAGCGGGGGCAAAAACATTCAGTACTTC
CASSLARTSGGKNIQYF
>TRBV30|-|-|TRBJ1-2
TGTGCCTGGAGTGTTTCATTGGAGGATGGCTACACCTTC
CAWSVSLEDGYTF
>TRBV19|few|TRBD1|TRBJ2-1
TGTGCCAGTAGTAGCCCGGGACAGGGCTACAATGAGCAGTTCTTC
CASSSPGQGYNEQFF
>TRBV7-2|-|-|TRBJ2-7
TGTGCCAGCAGCCCGACGGGCTACGAGCAGTACTTC
CASSPTGYEQYF